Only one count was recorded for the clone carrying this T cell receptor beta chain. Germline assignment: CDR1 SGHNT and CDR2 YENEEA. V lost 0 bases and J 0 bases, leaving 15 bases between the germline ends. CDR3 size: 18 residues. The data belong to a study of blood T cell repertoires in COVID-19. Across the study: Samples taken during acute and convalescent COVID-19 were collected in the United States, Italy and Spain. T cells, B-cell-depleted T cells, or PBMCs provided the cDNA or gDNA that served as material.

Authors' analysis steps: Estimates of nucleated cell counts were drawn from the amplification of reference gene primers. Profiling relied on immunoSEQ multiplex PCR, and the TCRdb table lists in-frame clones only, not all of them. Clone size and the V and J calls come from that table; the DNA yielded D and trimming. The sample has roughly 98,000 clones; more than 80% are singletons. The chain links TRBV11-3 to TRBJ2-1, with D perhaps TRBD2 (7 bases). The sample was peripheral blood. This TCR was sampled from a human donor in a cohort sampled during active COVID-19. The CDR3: CASSLESGGGSSYNEQFF. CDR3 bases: TGTGCCAGCAGCTTAGAGTCCGGCGGGGGCAGCTCCTACAATGAGCAGTTCTTC. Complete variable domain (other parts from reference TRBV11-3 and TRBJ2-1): EAGVVQSPRYKIIEKKQPVAFWCNPISGHNTLYWYLQNLGQGPELLIRYENEEAVDDSQLPKDRFSAERLKGVDSTLKIQPAELGDSAVYLCASSLESGGGSSYNEQFFGPGTRLTVL.